This section outlines one T cell receptor (beta chain) sequence together with its context. A template switching step contributed a universal primer site, while unique molecular identifiers were present in the cDNA. TCRdb re-derived calls from the 5' RACE reads in MiXCR, one entry per CDR3 protein. Among 260,000 or so distinct CDR3 sequences listed, approximately 7.8% were seen once. This CDR3 comprises 14 residues. CDR1 is SQVTM, CDR2 ANQGSEA, per germline. The V gene end was trimmed by 4 bases and the J gene end by 2 bases; junction bases not matched to a gene: 3. These data originate in a study of identical twins. The same sample was also studied in work on yellow fever vaccine responses in identical twins. That study adds: As reported, the vaccine T cell response of twins seemed partly convergent and partly personalized.

The chain employs TRBV29-1 and TRBJ2-1; 9 bases line up with TRBD2. Sequencing used CD8+ T cells sorted from blood. This clonotype was sampled from a woman aged 18-30 years in good health. The DNA for the CDR3 is TGCAGCGTTGTGGTAGCGGGAGCCTACAATGAGCAGTTCTTC. This gives the protein CSVVVAGAYNEQFF.